The 20 T cell receptor beta chains in this list originate from one sample, sequenced in a study of human T cells and chemical hapten exposure. Stated time point: patch test 3, about 24 weeks after DPC sensitization. Regarding treatment: therapeutic diphenylcyclopropenone sensitization with weekly scalp DPC. MiXCR was run by TCRdb on the RACE reads, yielding one entry per CDR3 protein. The sample consists of about 120,000 distinct CDR3 sequences, 11% of them appearing once. The source material was whole blood, sampled in connection with sensitization to the hapten diphenylcyclopropenone (DPC). The source of these receptors is a woman between 45 and 60 years old with alopecia areata. Some clones in this sample may be carry-over from other donors' samples.

This clonotype was counted only a few times. The chain uses TRBV28 and TRBJ1-6; 10 bases are shared with TRBD1. Germline lookup yields CDR1 MDHEN and CDR2 SYDVKM. The trim removed 6 bases at V and 9 bases at J, leaving 11 bases unmatched. This CDR3 spans 16 amino acids. CDR3 residues: CASSLGGTGVSSPLHF. Here the CDR3 DNA reads TGTGCCAGCAGCCTGGGGGGGACAGGGGTTAGTTCACCCCTCCACTTT.

This clonotype was counted a few times. The rearrangement joins TRBV28 to TRBJ1-2, with a tentative D call TRBD1 (6 bases). V shed 7 bases and J shed 0 bases, with 15 bases lying between them. Per germline, CDR1 MDHEN and CDR2 SYDVKM. The CDR3 is 15 residues long. The CDR3 DNA sequence: TGTGCCAGCACCCCGAGGGGGAGAACTAACTATGGCTACACCTTC. Protein product: CASTPRGRTNYGYTF.

The rearrangement uses TRBV20-1 and TRBJ2-1, with 10 bases lining up with TRBD2. Germline V CDR1 and CDR2: DFQATT, SNEGSKA (reference sequence). Losses at the gene ends were 0 bases for V and 5 bases for J; bases not matched to a gene: 7. The CDR3 has 16 amino acids. The CDR3 DNA is TGCAGTGCTAGAGAAGACCTAGCGGGAGTCAACAATGAGCAGTTCTTC. This sequence encodes CSAREDLAGVNNEQFF.

This clonotype came up many times. The chain recombines TRBV5-4 with TRBJ2-3; possible D gene TRBD2, 7 bases. Trimming took 4 bases from V and 1 from J, leaving 19 bases between them. Germline-derived CDR1 and CDR2 are SGHNT and YYREEE (reference sequence). The CDR3 contains 17 residues. This CDR3 is CASSAKGRGAGTDTQYF. CDR3 sequence (DNA): TGTGCCAGCAGCGCGAAGGGGAGGGGGGCCGGCACAGATACGCAGTATTTT.

This clonotype has a handful of counts. This chain uses TRBV12-5 with TRBJ2-5; 11 bases match TRBD2. Germline loops: CDR1 LGHNT, CDR2 FRNRAP. CDR3 length: 14 residues. V lost 5 bases to trimming and J lost 4 bases; unmatched junction nucleotides: 3. CDR3 sequence: CASGLTSGIETQYF. CDR3 nucleotides: TGTGCTAGTGGTCTGACTAGCGGGATAGAGACCCAGTACTTC. Based on the CDR3 plus reference TRBV12-5 and TRBJ2-5, the full variable domain is DARVTQTPRHKVTEMGQEVTMRCQPILGHNTVFWYRQTMMQGLELLAYFRNRAPLDDSGMPKDRFSAEMPDATLATLKIQPSEPRDSAVYFCASGLTSGIETQYFGPGTRLLVL.

This clonotype was seen many times. The chain combines TRBV7-9 with TRBJ2-3; 8 bases are shared with TRBD2. CDR1 SEHNR and CDR2 FQNEAQ come from the germline V gene (reference sequence). This CDR3 is built from 15 residues. Trimming cost V 5 bases and J 0 bases; bases outside gene matches: 4. In nucleotides, the CDR3 is TGTGCCAGCAGCGCCCAGCGGGGGAGCACAGATACGCAGTATTTT. Protein product: CASSAQRGSTDTQYF. Full variable domain (missing parts from reference TRBV7-9 and TRBJ2-3): DTGVSQNPRHKITKRGQNVTFRCDPISEHNRLYWYRQTLGQGPEFLTYFQNEAQLEKSRLLSDRFSAERPKGSFSTLEIQRTEQGDSAMYLCASSAQRGSTDTQYFGPGTRLTVL.

The table lists this clonotype with many counts. The rearrangement links TRBV28 to TRBJ1-4, with 10 bases fitting TRBD1. The germline CDR1 and CDR2 sequences are MDHEN and SYDVKM. The CDR3 sequence is 15 residues long. The ends lost 6 bases at V and 6 bases at J; junction bases unmatched: 7. In nucleotides, the CDR3 is TGTGCCAGCAGGGATAGGGGACAGGGGTATGAAAAACTGTTTTTT. This encodes CASRDRGQGYEKLFF.

On this clonotype: This may arise from a read error, as a much more abundant clone is one base away. The genes are TRBV29-1 and TRBJ2-2, with 8 positions matching TRBD1. CDR1 SQVTM and CDR2 ANQGSEA come from the germline V gene. The CDR3 contains 14 residues. V was pared by 7 bases and J by 2 bases, with 6 bases of the junction left unmatched. The CDR3 region is CSAWTGSNTGELFF. CDR3 in DNA: TGCAGCGCCTGGACAGGGTCAAACACCGGGGAGCTGTTTTTT.

The CDR3 spells CASSLRTPRAGPNYGYTF. The CDR3 DNA follows: TGTGCCAGCAGCCTCAGGACCCCCAGGGCGGGTCCTAACTATGGCTACACCTTC. This chain connects TRBV5-6 to TRBJ1-2; tentative D call: TRBD1 (5 bases). The CDR3 consists of 18 residues. CDR1 is SGHDT, CDR2 YYEEEE, per germline. Trimming shortened V by 4 bases and J by 0 bases, and 22 bases separated the two germline ends.

The chain links TRBV12-3 or TRBV12-4 to TRBJ1-4, with D perhaps matching TRBD1 (5 bases). Between the trimmed V and J ends, which lost 6 bases and 4 bases, there was a span of 15 bases. The CDR3 covers 15 residues. CDR3 sequence reads: CASRPQGGGNEKLFF. DNA for the CDR3: TGTGCCAGCAGGCCCCAGGGTGGGGGTAATGAAAAACTGTTTTTT.

The chain links TRBV12-3 or TRBV12-4 to TRBJ2-2; D is ambiguous. V was clipped by 8 bases and J by 7 bases, with 14 bases between them. The CDR3 sequence is 13 residues long. CDR3 in DNA: TGTGCCAGCGGAAAACTTGGGTTCGGGGAGCTGTTTTTT. It codes for CASGKLGFGELFF.

Only a few counts were recorded for this clonotype. This chain links TRBV20-1 with TRBJ2-1; the match to TRBD2 covers 12 bases. The CDR3 has 15 residues. J lost 7 bases, V lost 4 bases, and 8 bases had no gene match. Germline V gives CDR1 DFQATT, CDR2 SNEGSKA (reference sequence). The CDR3 DNA is TGCAGTGCTAACAGACTAGCGGGAGATGTGAATGAGCAGTTCTTC. Its protein product is CSANRLAGDVNEQFF.

This clonotype came up many times. V and J are TRBV9 and TRBJ1-1; D is unclear. V lost 0 bases, J lost 2 bases, and 8 bases lay in between. The CDR3 is 14 amino acids. Germline CDR1 and CDR2: SGDLS and YYNGEE. The CDR3 bases are TGTGCCAGCAGCGTAGGCCACGGTAACACTGAAGCTTTCTTT. It codes for CASSVGHGNTEAFF.

The genes are TRBV5-1 and TRBJ1-1; 7 nucleotides agree with TRBD1. Germline V CDR1 and CDR2: SGHRS, YFSETQ. The CDR3 contains 16 residues. The V and J ends lost 4 bases and 5 bases, in that order; junction bases with no gene match: 14. The CDR3 reads CASSPGQGGVGTEAFF. CDR3 sequence (DNA): TGCGCCAGCAGCCCTGGTCAGGGGGGTGTTGGGACTGAAGCTTTCTTT.

A few counts support this clonotype. The chain employs TRBV12-3 or TRBV12-4 and TRBJ1-2; TRBD1 matches 8 bases. The CDR3 consists of 16 residues. The trim removed 1 base at V and 6 bases at J, leaving 10 bases unmatched. The CDR3 reads CASSLVGTGGRDGYTF. Here the CDR3 DNA reads TGTGCCAGCAGTTTAGTGGGGACAGGAGGGCGCGATGGCTACACCTTC.

The chain carries TRBV29-1 and TRBJ1-1; 10 positions match TRBD1. V lost 8 bases, J lost 5 bases, and 8 bases stayed unmatched. Germline lookup yields CDR1 SQVTM and CDR2 ANQGSEA. This CDR3 spans 13 amino acids. The CDR3 sequence: CSPVRQGATEAFF. The CDR3 DNA reads as TGCAGCCCAGTGAGACAGGGGGCAACTGAAGCTTTCTTT.

The chain combines TRBV6-2 or TRBV6-3 with TRBJ2-7, with D tentatively TRBD2 (6 bases). CDR1 MNHEY and CDR2 SVGEGT come from the germline V gene. The length of the CDR3 is 14 residues. The ends were cut back, 3 bases at V and 2 bases at J, with 11 bases in the middle. The DNA for the CDR3 is TGTGCCAGCAGTTATTTTGGAGGGACCTACGAGCAGTACTTC. Translating gives CASSYFGGTYEQYF.

The chain couples TRBV5-4 to TRBJ2-7, with no clear D. The germline V and J ends were trimmed by 2 bases and 2 bases, with 11 bases remaining between them. This CDR3 comprises 14 residues. Germline V CDR1 and CDR2: SGHNT, YYREEE (reference sequence). As DNA, the CDR3 is TGTGCCAGCAGCTTACAACAGACTCCCTACGAGCAGTACTTC. As protein: CASSLQQTPYEQYF.

This chain links TRBV5-4 with TRBJ1-1, with D unresolved. CDR1 SGHNT and CDR2 YYREEE come from the germline V gene (reference sequence). The CDR3 runs 15 residues. V shed 0 bases and J shed 7 bases, with 16 bases lying between them. The CDR3 reads CASSLEYWRRGEAFF. CDR3 coding DNA: TGTGCCAGCAGCTTGGAATATTGGCGGCGCGGTGAAGCTTTCTTT.

The rearrangement links TRBV29-1 to TRBJ1-1, with D tentatively TRBD1 (5 bases). This CDR3 is 13 amino acids long. V lost 4 bases, J lost 1 base, and 10 bases lay in between. The germline V gene encodes CDR1 SQVTM and CDR2 ANQGSEA. The CDR3 DNA follows: TGCAGCGTTGTTAGACAGTGGAACACTGAAGCTTTCTTT. Residues: CSVVRQWNTEAFF.